A single sample is the source of the 25 T cell receptor beta chains below, sequenced in a study of shared clonotypes between healthy human individuals. Measured with immunoSEQ multiplex PCR; TCRdb has only the in-frame clones, and not every one. Among approximately 1.4 million clones listed, approximately 98% were seen once. The specimen was naive CD4+ T cells sorted from blood. This sample's subset: CD45RA+ positively selected. Receptors originate from a man aged 25 to 40 in good health.

This chain connects TRBV11-3 to TRBJ2-2, with 8 bases aligning to TRBD1. The ends lost 6 bases at V and 1 base at J; junction bases unmatched: 10. Germline lookup yields CDR1 SGHNT and CDR2 YENEEA. The CDR3 is 17 amino acids. CDR3 region: CASRAPGQDLNTGELFF. CDR3 nucleotide sequence: TGTGCCAGCAGGGCTCCGGGACAGGATTTGAACACCGGGGAGCTGTTTTTT.

The chain employs TRBV29-1 and TRBJ1-2; TRBD1 aligns across 12 bases. The CDR3 contains 16 residues. CDR1 is SQVTM, CDR2 ANQGSEA, per germline. The CDR3 DNA follows: TGCAGTTCCGCGGGGCCCGGGACAGGGGGCGACTATGGCTACACCTTC. Protein: CSSAGPGTGGDYGYTF.

The V call is TRBV28, the J call TRBJ2-7; D remains unclear. Germline V gene lookup returns CDR1 MDHEN and CDR2 SYDVKM. CDR3 length: 14 residues. V was clipped by 4 bases and J by 5 bases, with 15 bases between them. The DNA of the CDR3 is TGTGCCAGCAGTTATCAGCCGTCTTTGAACGAGCAGTACTTC. Its translation: CASSYQPSLNEQYF.

CDR3 nucleotide sequence: TGTGCCAGCAGCACGTACAGGGGGCAGGACTATGGCTACACCTTC. Amino acid sequence: CASSTYRGQDYGYTF. The chain links TRBV5-4 to TRBJ1-2, with 9 positions matching TRBD1. The V gene end was trimmed by 4 bases and the J gene end by 3 bases; junction bases not matched to a gene: 7. This CDR3 spans 15 amino acids. Germline CDR1 reads SGHNT; CDR2 reads YYREEE (reference sequence).

In this sample, this clone turned up a few times. Other DNA sequences in this sample translate to the same CDR3. This CDR3 reads CASSLGSNQPQHF. CDR3 DNA: TGTGCCAGCAGTTTAGGTAGCAATCAGCCCCAGCATTTT. V and J are TRBV28 and TRBJ1-5, with no clear D. V lost 2 bases and J lost 0, with 2 bases in between. The CDR3 runs to 13 residues. From germline, CDR1 is MDHEN and CDR2 SYDVKM.

The gene calls are TRBV7-6 and TRBJ2-2; 9 bases align to TRBD2. Germline V gene lookup returns CDR1 SGHVS and CDR2 FNYEAQ. V lost 1 base and J lost 6; bases outside the gene matches: 3. The CDR3 runs to 15 residues. The CDR3 protein is CASSLGSSGAGELFF. Here the CDR3 DNA reads TGTGCCAGCAGCTTAGGTTCTAGCGGGGCCGGGGAGCTGTTTTTT.

This chain links TRBV7-2 with TRBJ2-4, with 10 bases fitting TRBD1. The germline V gene has CDR1 SGHTA and CDR2 FQGNSA. This CDR3 contains 15 residues. J gave up 2 bases and V 8 bases, and 6 bases lay outside the gene matches. Here the CDR3 reads CASGRDRGTKNIQYF. The DNA of the CDR3 is TGTGCCAGCGGGAGGGACAGGGGTACCAAAAACATTCAGTACTTC.

J is TRBJ1-1 and V is TRBV28; no clear D. The CDR3 is 14 amino acids. CDR1 is MDHEN, CDR2 SYDVKM, per germline. The V end lost 6 bases, the J end lost 2 bases, and 13 bases lay between the germline ends. Here the CDR3 reads CASSPGTLNTEAFF. CDR3 sequence (DNA): TGTGCCAGCAGCCCTGGCACTCTCAACACTGAAGCTTTCTTT.

J is TRBJ2-3 and V is TRBV5-5; 7 nucleotides agree with TRBD1. The ends lost 2 bases at V and 5 bases at J; junction bases unmatched: 5. Germline V CDR1 and CDR2: SGHKS, YYEKEE (reference sequence). The length of the CDR3 is 14 residues. CDR3 protein: CASSFRQGGDTQYF. CDR3 DNA sequence: TGTGCCAGCAGCTTCAGACAGGGTGGAGATACGCAGTATTTT.

The chain couples TRBV9 to TRBJ2-1; D uncertain. In germline, CDR1 is SGDLS, CDR2 YYNGEE. The ends were cut back, 4 bases at V and 0 bases at J, with 17 bases in the middle. The CDR3 consists of 17 residues. The CDR3 here is CASSPVPGKSSYNEQFF. The CDR3 DNA reads as TGTGCCAGCAGCCCCGTCCCTGGGAAAAGCTCCTACAATGAGCAGTTCTTC.

This rearrangement joins TRBV5-1 to TRBJ2-3; D ambiguous. CDR1 is SGHRS and CDR2 is YFSETQ in the germline V gene. Trimming stripped 2 bases from V and 6 bases from J, with 19 bases between. The CDR3 sequence is 16 residues long. The CDR3 sequence is CASSFRTAPGSDTQYF. CDR3 DNA: TGCGCCAGCAGCTTCAGGACGGCCCCCGGCAGTGATACGCAGTATTTT.

The V and J genes are TRBV27 and TRBJ2-1; 11 positions match TRBD2. This CDR3 is 15 amino acids long. Germline CDR1 is MNHEY and CDR2 is SMNVEV (reference sequence). V gave up 4 bases and J gave up 7 bases; unmatched junction bases: 6. In DNA, the CDR3 is TGTGCCAGCAGTTATAGCGGGAGGGCGGGGAATGAGCAGTTCTTC. Translating gives CASSYSGRAGNEQFF.

This clone was counted once. The CDR3 region is CASKGASGSSYEQYF. CDR3 DNA: TGTGCCAGCAAGGGGGCTAGCGGGAGCTCCTACGAGCAGTACTTC. The V and J genes are TRBV5-5 and TRBJ2-7; 10 bases align to TRBD2. V was pared by 6 bases and J by 0 bases, with 6 bases of the junction left unmatched. CDR1 is SGHKS and CDR2 is YYEKEE in the germline V gene (reference sequence). The CDR3 is 15 amino acids.

Written as DNA, the CDR3 is TGTGCCAGCACAAGACGGGAGAACACCGGGGAGCTGTTTTTT. Residues: CASTRRENTGELFF. This sequence joins TRBV7-6 and TRBJ2-2; a weak D match, TRBD2 (5 bases). Germline CDR1 reads SGHVS; CDR2 reads FNYEAQ. Trimming stripped 7 bases from V and 1 base from J, with 10 bases between. The CDR3 runs to 14 residues.

This sequence joins TRBV28 and TRBJ1-2; D might be TRBD1 (6 bases). Looked up from germline, CDR1 is MDHEN and CDR2 is SYDVKM. With 5 bases removed from V and 5 bases from J, the gap between germline ends came to 21 bases. The CDR3 has 16 residues. Here the CDR3 reads CASSAFHSGHLYGYTF. The CDR3 nucleotides are TGTGCCAGCAGTGCGTTCCATTCGGGACACTTGTATGGCTACACCTTC.

The rearrangement joins TRBV5-1 to TRBJ2-1; a weak D match, TRBD1 (6 bases). CDR3 length equals 14 residues. Germline values: CDR1 SGHRS, CDR2 YFSETQ. Trimming removed 4 bases from V and 10 bases from J, with 18 bases in between. The CDR3 DNA follows: TGCGCCAGCAGCCCCTACAGGGAGACTATCGAGCAGTTCTTC. Amino acids: CASSPYRETIEQFF.

This clone was seen only once. The rearrangement joins TRBV6-5 to TRBJ1-4, with 7 bases lining up with TRBD1. Unmatched junction bases numbered 9, after V lost 6 bases and J lost 5 bases. CDR1 is MNHEY, CDR2 SVGAGI, per germline. The CDR3 loop spans 15 amino acids. CDR3 protein: CASSPPGQQNEKLFF. Written as DNA, the CDR3 is TGTGCCAGCAGCCCCCCGGGACAGCAAAATGAAAAACTGTTTTTT.

The gene calls are TRBV5-1 and TRBJ2-5; a possible D gene is TRBD2 (6 bases). TRBJ2-7 matches the DNA end more closely, so the J call is doubtful. The CDR3 is 18 amino acids. Germline CDR1 reads SGHRS; CDR2 reads YFSETQ. CDR3 region: CASSLERRASASSYEQYF. CDR3 in DNA: TGCGCCAGCAGCTTAGAAAGGAGGGCTAGCGCGAGCTCCTACGAGCAGTACTTC.

This sequence joins TRBV28 and TRBJ2-1, with D perhaps given as TRBD1 or TRBD2 (6 bases each). V gave up 7 bases and J gave up 4 bases, with 17 bases separating them. The germline V gene has CDR1 MDHEN and CDR2 SYDVKM. CDR3 size: 15 residues. The CDR3 region has the DNA TGTGCCAGCATTGCGGGGACATCCCCATACAATGAGCAGTTCTTC. Its translation is CASIAGTSPYNEQFF.

The V call is TRBV6-4, the J call TRBJ2-2, with a weak D call TRBD1 (5 bases). The CDR3 has 16 residues. Per the germline V gene, CDR1 is MRHNA and CDR2 is SNTAGT. Trimming left V 5 bases short and J 0 bases short, with 13 bases between. The CDR3 DNA is TGTGCCAGCAGTTTGGAAGGACAAGCGAACACCGGGGAGCTGTTTTTT. It encodes CASSLEGQANTGELFF.

The CDR3 region is CASSEVGFGSGNTIYF. The CDR3 DNA sequence: TGCGCCAGCAGTGAGGTTGGATTCGGCTCTGGAAACACCATATATTTT. The chain uses TRBV10-2 and TRBJ1-3; D gene unclear. There are 16 residues in the CDR3. Trimming took off 2 bases at V and 0 bases at J, with 11 bases between the two ends. Germline loops: CDR1 WSHSY, CDR2 SAAADI.

The V gene is TRBV5-5, the J gene TRBJ1-3, with D unresolved. V was trimmed by 1 base and J by 2 bases, leaving 7 bases between them. Per the germline V gene, CDR1 is SGHKS and CDR2 is YYEKEE (reference sequence). There are 14 residues in the CDR3. The CDR3 coding sequence is TGTGCCAGCAGCTTGAGTTCCCCTGGAAACACCATATATTTT. Encoded protein: CASSLSSPGNTIYF.

This sequence joins TRBV6-5 and TRBJ2-1, with TRBD1 identical over 7 bases. The V gene end was trimmed by 6 bases and the J gene end by 8 bases; junction bases not matched to a gene: 13. Germline loops: CDR1 MNHEY, CDR2 SVGAGI. This CDR3 is built from 15 residues. In DNA form, the CDR3 reads TGTGCCAGCAGAAGACAGGGCCTCGTTAGCGATGAGCAGTTCTTC. Protein: CASRRQGLVSDEQFF.

The V gene is TRBV28, the J gene TRBJ2-5; TRBD1 aligns across 7 bases. Germline CDR1 MDHEN, CDR2 SYDVKM. CDR3 size: 15 residues. J lost 4 bases, V lost 5 bases, and 10 bases had no gene match. The CDR3 DNA follows: TGTGCCAGCAGTCCAACGACAGGGAATGGAGAGACCCAGTACTTC. Its protein product is CASSPTTGNGETQYF.

This chain uses TRBV5-1 with TRBJ1-2; the D gene is possibly TRBD1 (6 bases). Trimming left V 4 bases short and J 5 bases short, with 27 bases between. Germline V gene lookup returns CDR1 SGHRS and CDR2 YFSETQ. The CDR3 totals 18 residues. The CDR3 spells CASSTRVDSLASSYGYTF. In DNA form, the CDR3 reads TGCGCCAGCAGCACCCGAGTGGACAGCCTAGCCTCATCTTATGGCTACACCTTC.